This T cell receptor beta chain was captured by sequencing in a study of T-cell reconstitution after alpha-beta-depleted transplantation in children. General study results and limits: High day-60 TCRbeta diversity in some patients came from surviving recipient T cells and thymic progenitors. One year post-transplant, T-cell counts and diversity were largely derived from T cells produced anew. In patients about two months after transplant, alpha-beta T cells reportedly arose from several hundred expanded graft clones.

The library targeted TCRbeta and was prepared with unique molecular identifiers. TCRdb processed the PCR reads anew with MiXCR; each CDR3 protein has one entry. This sample yields about 600,000 distinct CDR3 sequences, of which about 23% are seen a single time; roughly 14% belongs to the top ten. Germline-derived CDR1 and CDR2 are SGHRS and YFSETQ. The germline V and J ends were trimmed by 4 bases and 2 bases, with 13 bases remaining between them. This CDR3 region has 15 residues. Turning to this clonotype: Its antigen remains unidentified.

The sequenced sample was PBMCs, mostly from graft donor cells, obtained 360 days after TCRalphabeta/CD19-depleted stem cell transplant. V usage is TRBV5-1 and J usage is TRBJ2-1; a weak D match, TRBD1 (6 bases). The origin of this receptor is a boy under two years old who had a stem cell transplant for acute myeloid leukemia, so the T cells may come from the graft donor. The CDR3 DNA is TGCGCCAGCAGCATACAGGGTCCTACCTACAATGAGCAGTTCTTC. This encodes CASSIQGPTYNEQFF.